These 6 T cell receptor beta chains were sequenced from one sample in a study of blood T cell repertoires in COVID-19. Clones were sequenced by immunoSEQ multiplex PCR, and TCRdb holds only the in-frame ones, with some missing. The sample holds about 170,000 clones, 85% to 90% seen once. Sequenced material: peripheral blood. The receptors originated from a woman aged 80 or older with COVID-19, enrolled during active disease.

Concerning this clone itself: Other DNA sequences in the same sample also yield this CDR3. The CDR3 is CASSPPGNTGELFF. The CDR3 coding sequence is TGTGCCAGCTCACCTCCAGGGAACACCGGGGAGCTGTTTTTT. The rearrangement links TRBV18 to TRBJ2-2; D uncertain. V lost 3 bases and J lost 1, with 6 bases in between. Germline V lookup: CDR1 KGHSH, CDR2 LQKENI. The CDR3 sequence is 14 residues long.

CDR3 sequence (DNA): TGTGCCAGCTCACCTGTCGTTCCTAACACAGATACGCAGTATTTT. Amino acid sequence: CASSPVVPNTDTQYF. This chain connects TRBV18 to TRBJ2-3; no clear D. V shed 3 bases and J shed 2 bases, with 12 bases lying between them. The CDR3 runs to 15 residues. Germline lookup yields CDR1 KGHSH and CDR2 LQKENI.

This chain connects TRBV7-2 to TRBJ1-1; tentative D call: TRBD1 (6 bases). The CDR3 loop spans 13 amino acids. The ends were cut back, 3 bases at V and 5 bases at J, with 10 bases in the middle. Germline lookup yields CDR1 SGHTA and CDR2 FQGNSA. The CDR3 DNA sequence: TGTGCCAGCAGCTTGACAGGTCGGACTGAAGCTTTCTTT. Amino acids: CASSLTGRTEAFF.

This chain's CDR3 is CASSTRDRVPSGKLFF. The CDR3 DNA reads as TGTGCCAGCAGTACCCGGGACAGGGTTCCTAGTGGAAAACTGTTTTTT. The chain is built from TRBV27 and TRBJ1-4; 9 bases match TRBD1. This CDR3 has 16 amino acids. Germline CDR1 is MNHEY and CDR2 is SMNVEV (reference sequence). The V segment lost 5 bases and the J segment 10 bases; nucleotides outside the gene matches: 14.

The chain is built from TRBV9 and TRBJ2-5; D possibly corresponds to TRBD2 (5 bases). The CDR3 is 14 amino acids. The germline V and J ends were trimmed by 0 bases and 4 bases, with 10 bases remaining between them. The germline CDR1 and CDR2 sequences are SGDLS and YYNGEE. CDR3 DNA: TGTGCCAGCAGCGTAGCCGCGGGTGGAGAGACCCAGTACTTC. This translates into CASSVAAGGETQYF.

Details on this clone: The same CDR3 can be traced to other DNA sequences in this sample. The chain carries TRBV12-3 or TRBV12-4 and TRBJ2-1, with D unclear. Trimming took 6 bases from V and 4 from J, leaving 4 bases between them. The CDR3 consists of 11 residues. CDR3 protein: CASSQYNEQFF. CDR3 sequence (DNA): TGTGCCAGCAGCCAATACAATGAGCAGTTCTTC.